The clone carrying this T cell receptor (beta chain) has just a few counts. Its specificity is not known. Via the markers CD45RO/CCR7/CD25/CD127/CD95/CD27, stem cell-like memory, regulatory, central memory and naive CD4+ cells were sorted. Without exception, sorted populations had purity beyond 95%. The sample belongs to a study of beta chain features in type 1 diabetes. Study conclusions and caveats: Moderately but significantly shorter TCRB CDR3s were found in Type 1 diabetes patients in all four CD4+ subsets.

The isolated RNA, all of it, was reverse transcribed, so expressed TCRB transcripts were what got sequenced. About 4 million reads per sample were averaged for naive, central memory and regulatory samples. Clones were read by immunoSEQ multiplex PCR, and TCRdb kept only the in-frame ones, dropping some. The data contain about 340,000 clones, around 8% of them singletons. The germline V gene has CDR1 SGHAT and CDR2 FQNNGV. V was pared by 3 bases and J by 3 bases, with 9 bases between. The CDR3 consists of 13 residues. The source is a woman under 30 in good health. The specimen was central memory CD4+ T cells from blood. J is TRBJ2-7 and V is TRBV11-2, with TRBD2 as a possible D gene (6 bases). For the CDR3, the DNA is TGTGCCAGCAGCTTCTTCGGGGGCTACGAGCAGTACTTC. Amino acids: CASSFFGGYEQYF.